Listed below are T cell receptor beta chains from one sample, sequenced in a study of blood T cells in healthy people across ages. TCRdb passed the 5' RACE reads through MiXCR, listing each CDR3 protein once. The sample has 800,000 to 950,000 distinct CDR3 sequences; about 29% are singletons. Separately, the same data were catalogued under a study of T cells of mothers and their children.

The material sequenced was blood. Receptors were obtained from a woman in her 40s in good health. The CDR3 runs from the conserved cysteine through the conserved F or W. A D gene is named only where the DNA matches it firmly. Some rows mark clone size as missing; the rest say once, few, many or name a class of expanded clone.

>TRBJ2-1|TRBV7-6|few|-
CASSLASRFKQFF
TGTGCCAGCAGCTTAGCATCTCGCTTTAAACAGTTCTTC
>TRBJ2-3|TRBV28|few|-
CASSSRRALGDTQYF
TGTGCCAGCAGTTCCCGACGGGCCCTCGGTGATACGCAGTATTTT
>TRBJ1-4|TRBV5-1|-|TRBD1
CASSVGTGSEKLFF
TGCGCCAGCAGCGTGGGGACAGGGTCTGAAAAACTGTTTTTT
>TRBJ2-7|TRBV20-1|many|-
CSASRQESFPYEQYF
TGCAGTGCTAGTCGCCAGGAAAGTTTTCCCTACGAGCAGTACTTC
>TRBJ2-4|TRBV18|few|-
CASSPLIRGQNIQYF
TGTGCCAGCTCACCACTTATCCGGGGGCAGAACATTCAGTACTTC
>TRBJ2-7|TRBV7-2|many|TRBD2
CASSLVLAGGGYEQYF
TGTGCCAGCAGCTTAGTACTAGCGGGGGGAGGTTACGAGCAGTACTTC
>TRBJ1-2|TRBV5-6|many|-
CASSLMDRPNYGYTF
TGTGCCAGCAGCTTGATGGACAGACCTAACTATGGCTACACCTTC
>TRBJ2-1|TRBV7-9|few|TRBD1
CASSTGRGTGGTSSYNEQFF
TGTGCCAGCAGCACCGGGCGCGGGACAGGGGGGACGAGCTCCTACAATGAGCAGTTCTTC
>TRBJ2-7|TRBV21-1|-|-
CASSYPRAESGGRYF
TGTGCCAGCAGCTACCCCCGGGCGGAAAGCGGGGGGAGGTACTTC
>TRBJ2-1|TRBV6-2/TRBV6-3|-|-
CASGRWNEQFF
TGTGCCAGCGGGAGGTGGAATGAGCAGTTCTTC
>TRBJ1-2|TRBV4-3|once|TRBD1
CASRRQGTDYGYTF
TGCGCCAGCAGGCGACAGGGGACAGACTATGGCTACACCTTC
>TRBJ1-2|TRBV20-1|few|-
CSASKKSNYGYTF
TGCAGTGCTAGCAAAAAATCAAACTATGGCTACACCTTC
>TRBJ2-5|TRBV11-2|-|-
CASSLSPLGTVGTQYF
TGTGCCAGCAGCTTATCACCTCTCGGAACAGTTGGGACCCAGTACTTC
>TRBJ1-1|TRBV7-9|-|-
CASSPGQIGAEAFF
TGTGCCAGCAGCCCCGGACAGATTGGCGCTGAAGCTTTCTTT
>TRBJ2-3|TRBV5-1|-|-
CASSFGPSGAAQYF
TGCGCCAGCAGCTTTGGGCCCAGCGGCGCCGCGCAGTATTTT
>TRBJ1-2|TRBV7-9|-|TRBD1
CASSKRDREIDGYTF
TGTGCCAGCAGCAAAAGGGACAGGGAAATCGATGGCTACACCTTC
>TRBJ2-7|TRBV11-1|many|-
CASSWKAEGYEQYF
TGTGCCAGCAGCTGGAAGGCAGAGGGTTACGAGCAGTACTTC
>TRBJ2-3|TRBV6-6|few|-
CASSLIQGLTDTQYF
TGTGCCAGCAGTTTGATACAGGGCCTCACAGATACGCAGTATTTT
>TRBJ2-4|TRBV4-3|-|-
CASSHGEQNIQYF
TGCGCCAGCAGCCACGGGGAACAAAACATTCAGTACTTC
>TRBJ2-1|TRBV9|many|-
CASSEPEGGGNNEQFF
TGTGCCAGCAGCGAGCCTGAGGGGGGAGGAAACAATGAGCAGTTCTTC
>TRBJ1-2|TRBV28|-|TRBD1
CASSLHRGGYGYTF
TGTGCCAGCAGTTTACACAGGGGCGGGTATGGCTACACCTTC
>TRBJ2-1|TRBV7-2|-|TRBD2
CASSFRPAGSSYNEQFF
TGTGCCAGCAGCTTCCGGCCAGCGGGGAGCTCCTACAATGAGCAGTTCTTC
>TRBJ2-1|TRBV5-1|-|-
CASSLRDPNYNEQFF
TGCGCCAGCAGCTTGAGAGACCCTAACTACAATGAGCAGTTCTTC
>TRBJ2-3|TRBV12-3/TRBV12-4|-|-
CASSRGLSTDTQYF
TGTGCCAGCAGTCGAGGACTTAGCACAGATACGCAGTATTTT
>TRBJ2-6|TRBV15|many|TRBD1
CATGPGQSRGGANVLTF
TGTGCCACAGGGCCGGGACAGTCTAGAGGTGGGGCCAACGTCCTGACTTTC
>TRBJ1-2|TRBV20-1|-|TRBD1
CSAAGGSPGGGYTF
TGCAGTGCGGCAGGGGGGTCACCGGGGGGTGGCTACACCTTC